This T cell receptor (beta chain) was captured in a study of low-dose radiotherapy and immunotherapy resistance in tumors. Across the whole study: Per fraction, Cohort 1 was given 0.5 Gy every 2 weeks, for a total of 6.5 Gy. Intravenous ipilimumab 1 mg/kg every six weeks was given with nivolumab 240 mg every two weeks. On cycle 1 day 1, patients started four cycles of oral aspirin 300 mg daily.

Time point of the sample: after trial treatment. Treatment denoted: LDRT plus nivolumab, ipilimumab, low-dose cyclophosphamide and aspirin (RACIN trial). Low-dose radiotherapy and low-dose cyclophosphamide, together with aspirin, ipilimumab and nivolumab, were given to donors. Alpha and beta chains were covered, as first-strand cDNA relied on TRAV- and TRBV-specific primers. The authors ran 20 PCR cycles to amplify TCRs with a constant-region primer and V-primer adapter. TCRdb itself ran the reads through MiXCR, one entry per CDR3 protein. The sample yields 35,000 to 50,000 distinct CDR3 sequences, under 30% seen once. The receptor comes from a male donor with prostate cancer. This specimen consisted of PBMCs, obtained after low-dose radiotherapy plus immunotherapy.

As DNA, the CDR3 is TGTGCCAGCAGCTTAACCCCCCTTTTTCCGAGCGGGAGCGCCTACAATGAGCAGTTCTTC. It encodes CASSLTPLFPSGSAYNEQFF. The chain combines TRBV7-3 with TRBJ2-1; 8 bases map to TRBD2. Germline V CDR1 and CDR2: SGHTA, FQGTGA. Trimming removed 0 bases from V and 2 bases from J; junction bases left unmatched: 15. This CDR3 region has 20 residues.